This is a list of T cell receptor beta chains from one sample in a study of CD8 T cells in ankylosing spondylitis. TCRdb reanalysed the 5' RACE reads using MiXCR and keeps one entry per CDR3 protein. The repertoire holds about 360,000 distinct CDR3 sequences, with roughly 20% as singletons. The sequenced material came from blood, either unsorted or a sorted T cell fraction (not recorded which). The receptors here all came from a male donor with ankylosing spondylitis or in good health (not recorded which). The CDR3 runs from the conserved cysteine through the conserved F or W. Fields, in order: clone size, D gene, CDR3 length, J gene, V gene, CDR3 protein, CDR3 DNA. The D gene is left open where the match is weak. Clone size is not always given. Where it is, it says once, few, many or a class for expanded clones.

-,TRBD1,16,TRBJ2-7,TRBV5-1,CASSPRGTEMIYEQYF,TGCGCCAGCAGCCCAAGGGGGACAGAGATGATCTACGAGCAGTACTTC
-,-,14,TRBJ2-3,TRBV24-1,CATSDFASTDTQYF,TGTGCCACCAGTGATTTTGCTAGCACAGATACGCAGTATTTT
-,-,13,TRBJ2-1,TRBV9,CASSVDSPDEQFF,TGTGCCAGCAGCGTAGACTCCCCCGATGAGCAGTTCTTC
few,TRBD2,13,TRBJ2-4,TRBV12-3/TRBV12-4,CASTLAGGLVEYF,TGTGCCAGCACCCTAGCGGGGGGGCTTGTAGAGTACTTC
few,TRBD1,14,TRBJ2-7,TRBV7-9,CASSPGTGLGEQYF,TGTGCCAGCAGCCCCGGGACAGGTTTGGGGGAGCAGTACTTC
-,TRBD1,14,TRBJ2-7,TRBV28,CASSLRGGGDEQYF,TGTGCCAGCAGTTTAAGAGGGGGCGGCGACGAGCAGTACTTC
-,TRBD1,15,TRBJ1-2,TRBV12-3/TRBV12-4,CASSLVPTGGDGYTF,TGTGCCAGCAGTTTAGTACCGACAGGGGGAGATGGCTACACCTTC
few,-,14,TRBJ1-6,TRBV15,CATSRDRDQTPLHF,TGTGCCACCAGCAGAGACCGCGACCAAACACCCCTCCACTTT
-,TRBD1,13,TRBJ2-1,TRBV4-1,CASSEEDRDWQFF,TGCGCCAGCAGCGAGGAGGACAGGGACTGGCAGTTCTTC
-,TRBD2,18,TRBJ2-1,TRBV29-1,CSVLGALLAGSSYNEQFF,TGCAGCGTTTTGGGGGCCCTACTAGCGGGGAGCTCCTACAATGAGCAGTTCTTC
-,-,15,TRBJ2-7,TRBV4-1,CASSQPGPGPYEQYF,TGCGCCAGCAGCCAACCGGGACCGGGACCCTACGAGCAGTACTTC
few,-,14,TRBJ2-7,TRBV6-5,CASSYRTGSYEQYF,TGTGCCAGCAGTTACCGTACAGGTTCCTACGAGCAGTACTTC